Detailed here is one T cell receptor beta chain. The data are from a study of blood T cell repertoires in COVID-19. Across the study: Acute and convalescent COVID-19 samples came from the United States, Italy and Spain. Nucleic acid was either cDNA or gDNA, and it came from T cells, B-cell-depleted T cells, or PBMCs.

How the authors handled the data: Cell counts per sample came from amplifying reference gene primers. Assay: immunoSEQ multiplex PCR; the TCRdb copy retains only in-frame clones and omits some. V and J calls and clone size follow that table, whereas D and trimming were derived from the DNA. Of more than 60,000 clones in the sample, around nine tenths were seen once. The material sequenced was peripheral blood. The source of this sequence is a human donor in a cohort sampled during active COVID-19.

CDR3 region: CASRQTGASTDTQYF. CDR3 nucleotides: TGTGCCAGCAGACAGACAGGGGCTAGCACAGATACGCAGTATTTT. The rearrangement uses TRBV25-1 and TRBJ2-3; 8 bases agree with TRBD1. The CDR3 is made up of 15 amino acids. Germline trimming cut 6 bases from V and 0 bases from J; bases unmatched to any gene: 5. CDR1 MGHDK and CDR2 SYGVNS come from the germline V gene.